This record concerns one TCR beta chain sequence. Its target is unknown. TCRdb fed the 5' RACE reads into MiXCR, producing one record per CDR3 protein. The sample records roughly 290,000 distinct CDR3 sequences, more than 8% being singletons. The data derive from a study of identical twins. There were only healthy Caucasians among the donors. Broader study findings: Possibly, invariant MAIT and iNKT cells partly confounded zero-insertion analyses.

Germline V gene data show CDR1 as LGHNA and CDR2 as YSLEER. The CDR3 runs to 18 residues. The V end lost 0 bases, the J end lost 0 bases, and 15 bases lay between the germline ends. In addition, the sample was reused for a study of yellow fever vaccine responses in identical twins.

Sequenced: CD8+ T cells sorted from blood. The chain has TRBV4-3 and TRBJ2-4; D might be TRBD1 (6 bases). The TCR sequence derives from a woman aged 18-30 years in good health. The CDR3 coding sequence is TGCGCCAGCAGCCAAGATCTCGCCAGGGGCGTAGCCAAAAACATTCAGTACTTC. This translates into CASSQDLARGVAKNIQYF.